This T cell receptor beta chain came from a study of beta chain features in type 1 diabetes. Every isolated RNA sample was fully reverse transcribed, so sequencing captured expressed TCRB transcripts. Samples of naive, central memory and regulatory T cells yielded a mean of about 3.5 million reads. The method was immunoSEQ multiplex PCR; TCRdb's version includes in-frame clones alone and lacks a portion of them. The table shows 600,000 to 700,000 clones, with roughly 12% occurring only once. This clone was seen only a few times. The antigen remains undetermined. V was shortened by 0 bases and J by 3 bases, with 21 bases between the two germline ends. The germline CDR1 and CDR2 sequences are LNHNV and YYDKDF (reference sequence). The CDR3 is 18 residues long. Study-wide points: Any HLA type influence on TCRB rearrangement was left unresolved here. Moderate yet significant TCRB CDR3 shortening was seen in Type 1 diabetes patients in all four CD4+ subsets. Reduced insertions and increased deletions marked VDJ junctions in type 1 diabetes patients.

A CD45RO/CCR7/CD25/CD127/CD95/CD27 panel sorted naive, central memory, regulatory and stem cell-like memory CD4+ cells. Sequenced input: naive CD4+ T cells from blood. The J gene is TRBJ2-7, the V gene TRBV15; tentatively, D is TRBD1 or TRBD2 (5 bases each). The receptor was isolated from a man aged 25-45 years with type 1 diabetes. CDR3 DNA: TGTGCCACCAGCAGAGATTGGGGACCTTCCATTGCCTTCTACGAGCAGTACTTC. Protein: CATSRDWGPSIAFYEQYF.